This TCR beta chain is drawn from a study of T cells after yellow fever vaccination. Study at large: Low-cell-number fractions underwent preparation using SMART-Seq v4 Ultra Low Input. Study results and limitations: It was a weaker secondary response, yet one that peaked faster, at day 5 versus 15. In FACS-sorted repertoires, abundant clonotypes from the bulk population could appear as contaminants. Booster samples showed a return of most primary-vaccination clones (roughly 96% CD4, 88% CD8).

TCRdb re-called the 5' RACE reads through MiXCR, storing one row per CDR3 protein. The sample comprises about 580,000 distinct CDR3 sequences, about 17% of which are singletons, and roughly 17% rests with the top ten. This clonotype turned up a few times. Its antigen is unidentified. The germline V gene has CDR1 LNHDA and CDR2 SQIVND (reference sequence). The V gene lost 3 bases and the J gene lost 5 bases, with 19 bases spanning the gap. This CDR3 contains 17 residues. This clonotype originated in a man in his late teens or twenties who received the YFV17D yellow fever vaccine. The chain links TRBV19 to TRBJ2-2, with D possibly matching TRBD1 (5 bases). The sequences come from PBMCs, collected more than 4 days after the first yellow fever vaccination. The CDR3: CASSIGRLRGLTGELFF. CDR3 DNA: TGTGCCAGTAGTATTGGCAGGCTTAGGGGTTTGACCGGGGAGCTGTTTTTT.